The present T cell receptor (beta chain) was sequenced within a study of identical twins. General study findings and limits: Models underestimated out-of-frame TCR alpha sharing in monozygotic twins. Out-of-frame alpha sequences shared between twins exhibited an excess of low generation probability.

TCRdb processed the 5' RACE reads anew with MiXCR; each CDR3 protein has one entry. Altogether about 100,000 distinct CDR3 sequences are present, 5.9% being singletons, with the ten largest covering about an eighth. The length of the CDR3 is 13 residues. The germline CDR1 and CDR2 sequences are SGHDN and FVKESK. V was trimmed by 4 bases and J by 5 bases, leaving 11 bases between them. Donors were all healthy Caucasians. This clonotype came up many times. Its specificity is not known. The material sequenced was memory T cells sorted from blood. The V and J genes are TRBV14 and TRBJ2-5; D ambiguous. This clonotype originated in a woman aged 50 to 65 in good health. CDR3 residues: CASSRGVWETQYF. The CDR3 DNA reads TGTGCCAGCAGCCGAGGAGTTTGGGAGACCCAGTACTTC.